One and the same sample provided the 11 T cell receptor beta chains below, sequenced in a study of memory CD4+ T cells and cytomegalovirus serostatus. Only in-frame clones appear in the TCRdb table, and some are missing; sequencing was by immunoSEQ multiplex PCR. The sample has 56,000 or so clones; just over 75% are singletons. The sort gate was single viable CD3+CD4+CD8-CD45RO+ cells for memory CD4+ T cells. The sequencing sample was made of memory CD4+ T cells from blood. These receptors came from an adult in good health and CMV-seronegative.

The chain links TRBV7-9 to TRBJ1-2; TRBD1 is a possible D gene (6 bases). Germline V lookup: CDR1 SEHNR, CDR2 FQNEAQ (reference sequence). Trimming pared 5 bases from V and 8 bases from J, leaving 15 bases between. This CDR3 region has 13 residues. In DNA form, the CDR3 reads TGTGCCAGCAGCGCGGACAGTTTATGGGGCTACACCTTC. Its translation is CASSADSLWGYTF.

This chain uses TRBV6-5 with TRBJ2-2; D ambiguous. The germline gives CDR1 MNHEY, CDR2 SVGAGI. The ends were cut back, 4 bases at V and 6 bases at J, with 18 bases in the middle. CDR3 size: 16 residues. The CDR3 nucleotides read TGTGCCAGCAGTTTTAACGAACGGGTGGGCTCCGGGGAGCTGTTTTTT. It specifies CASSFNERVGSGELFF.

The chain has TRBV7-9 and TRBJ2-7; 12 bases agree with TRBD1. The CDR3 contains 15 residues. Germline-derived CDR1 and CDR2 are SEHNR and FQNEAQ (reference sequence). V shed 3 bases and J 6 bases; nucleotides not matched to a gene: 6. This CDR3 reads CASSFPGQGASEQYF. The CDR3 DNA follows: TGTGCCAGCAGCTTTCCGGGACAGGGGGCCTCCGAGCAGTACTTC.

J is TRBJ1-3 and V is TRBV6-1; D gene ambiguous. Germline V gene lookup returns CDR1 MNHNS and CDR2 SASEGT. CDR3 length: 15 amino acids. The germline V and J ends were trimmed by 5 bases and 4 bases, with 15 bases remaining between them. CDR3 DNA: TGTGCCAGCAGTAAGACTGGCCTTGGGGGAAACACCATATATTTT. Translation gives CASSKTGLGGNTIYF.

The chain's CDR3 is CASSLVGTLGEQYF. CDR3 coding DNA: TGTGCCAGCAGCTTAGTCGGCACCCTAGGGGAGCAGTACTTC. The chain joins TRBV7-9 to TRBJ2-7; D gene unclear. Germline-derived CDR1 and CDR2 are SEHNR and FQNEAQ (reference sequence). With 1 base removed from V and 7 bases from J, the gap between germline ends came to 14 bases. CDR3 length: 14 residues.

This clone was found a few times. The rearrangement links TRBV4-2 to TRBJ2-7, with D possibly TRBD1 on 6 matching bases. This CDR3 is built from 15 residues. Trimming stripped 0 bases from V and 0 bases from J, with 9 bases between. CDR1 is LGHNA, CDR2 YNFKEQ, per germline. CDR3: CASSQDTDSSYEQYF. The CDR3 DNA reads as TGTGCCAGCAGCCAAGATACGGACAGCTCCTACGAGCAGTACTTC.

The chain couples TRBV5-1 to TRBJ1-1; TRBD1 agrees at 9 bases. In germline, CDR1 is SGHRS, CDR2 YFSETQ. CDR3 size: 13 residues. Trimming took 7 bases from V and 6 from J; bases not matched to a gene: 7. CDR3 in amino acids: CASGGTGLSEAFF. The CDR3 DNA is TGCGCCAGCGGGGGGACAGGGTTGTCTGAAGCTTTCTTT.

The chain is built from TRBV2 and TRBJ2-7; 7 bases agree with TRBD1. This CDR3 region has 12 residues. V trimming: 7 bases; J trimming: 0 bases; junction bases outside the gene matches: 0. Germline-derived CDR1 and CDR2 are SNHLY and FYNNEI. CDR3 nucleotide sequence: TGTGCCAGCACAGGGGGCTCCTACGAGCAGTACTTC. It translates to CASTGGSYEQYF.

The rearrangement uses TRBV7-2 and TRBJ1-5; D is unresolved. Trimming took off 1 base at V and 5 bases at J, with 12 bases between the two ends. The CDR3 covers 15 residues. Germline assignment: CDR1 SGHTA and CDR2 FQGNSA. The CDR3 DNA follows: TGTGCCAGCAGCTTAGGGGAGGGTGGGTATCAGCCCCAGCATTTT. This codes for CASSLGEGGYQPQHF.

The chain uses TRBV6-5 and TRBJ1-2; 8 nucleotides agree with TRBD1. Germline V gene sequence: CDR1 MNHEY, CDR2 SVGAGI. The V segment lost 4 bases and the J segment 7 bases; nucleotides outside the gene matches: 14. The CDR3 has 16 amino acids. CDR3 sequence: CASSLPYPRGRAGYTF. The CDR3 DNA reads as TGTGCCAGCAGTTTACCCTACCCCAGGGGGCGGGCTGGCTACACCTTC.

The V call is TRBV18, the J call TRBJ1-1; TRBD1 aligns across 7 bases. The trim removed 1 base at V and 6 bases at J, leaving 8 bases unmatched. CDR3 size: 15 residues. Looked up from germline, CDR1 is KGHSH and CDR2 is LQKENI. The CDR3 bases are TGTGCCAGCTCACCACGGACAGGCCAGAAAGCTGAAGCTTTCTTT. Its translation: CASSPRTGQKAEAFF.